This T cell receptor beta chain stems from a study of T cell repertoires in cytomegalovirus infection. Study-level background: Matching HLA type, along with CMV infection, was indicated by public TCR beta signatures.

Study-level points and caveats: CMV carriers having the relevant HLA were flagged by cumulative public TCR beta family frequency. HLA-C-restricted TCR beta clonotypes specific for CMV led the ex vivo response.

V was shortened by 6 bases and J by 8 bases, with 22 bases between the two germline ends. CDR3 length: 15 amino acids. Germline CDR1 and CDR2: MNHEY and SVGAGI. The sample holds many counts of this clonotype. The antigen is unknown. TCRdb itself ran the reads through MiXCR, one entry per CDR3 protein. Of about 300,000 distinct CDR3 sequences in the sample, 9.6% were seen once. The chain couples TRBV6-5 to TRBJ1-1; possible D gene TRBD1, 6 bases. The clonotype was recovered from a human donor in good health (CMV status not recorded). Some clones in this sample may be carry-over from other donors' samples. Input material: PBMCs. CDR3 DNA sequence: TGTGCCAGCAGCCCAGGGTGGGGGGGCGAGGGGGAAGCTTTCTTT. It specifies CASSPGWGGEGEAFF.